Sequencing of this T cell receptor (beta chain) was carried out in a study of cytomegalovirus exposure and HLA in healthy donors. Per germline, CDR1 SNHLY and CDR2 FYNNEI. The CDR3 has 15 residues. V dropped 3 bases and J dropped 6; count of bases not matched to a gene: 8. About this clone itself: Its target is not known.

The repertoire was sequenced with immunoSEQ multiplex PCR; TCRdb's copy has only in-frame clones and lacks some. This table has around 150,000 clones, more than 85% appearing once. Study-level results: According to a later analysis, TCR clusters from the first cohort tended to co-occur in the 100 to 150 validation repertoires. Published work reported that the classifier diagnosed cytomegalovirus status with high specificity and sensitivity. In vitro data verified a few CMV-associated chains as specific for CMV antigens.

The sequenced sample consisted of PBMCs. The chain recombines TRBV2 with TRBJ2-1, with 7 bases fitting TRBD2. The sequence derives from a man aged 18 to 29 in good health and CMV-seronegative. For the CDR3, the DNA is TGTGCCAGCAGTGACGTAGCGGGCGGTTTCAATGAGCAGTTCTTC. This sequence encodes CASSDVAGGFNEQFF.